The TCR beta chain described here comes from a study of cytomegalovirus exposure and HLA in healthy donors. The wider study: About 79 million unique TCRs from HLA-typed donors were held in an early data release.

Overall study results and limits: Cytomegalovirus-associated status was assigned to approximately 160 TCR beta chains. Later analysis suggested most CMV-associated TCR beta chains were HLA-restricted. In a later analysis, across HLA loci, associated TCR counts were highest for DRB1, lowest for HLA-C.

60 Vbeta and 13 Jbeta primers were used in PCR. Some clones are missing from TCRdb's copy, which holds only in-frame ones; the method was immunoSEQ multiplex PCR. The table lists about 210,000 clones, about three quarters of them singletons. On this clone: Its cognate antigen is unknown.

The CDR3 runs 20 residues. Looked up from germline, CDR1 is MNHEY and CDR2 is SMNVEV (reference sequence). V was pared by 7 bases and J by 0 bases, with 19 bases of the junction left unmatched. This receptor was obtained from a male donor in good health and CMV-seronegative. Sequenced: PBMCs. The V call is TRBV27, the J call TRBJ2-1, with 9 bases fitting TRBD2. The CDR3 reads CASTLSGTSSLTISYNEQFF. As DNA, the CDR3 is TGTGCCAGCACTCTATCCGGGACTAGCTCACTGACGATCTCCTACAATGAGCAGTTCTTC.